These 19 T cell receptor beta chains originate from one sample sequenced in a study of blood T cell repertoires in COVID-19. Clones were read by immunoSEQ multiplex PCR, and TCRdb kept only the in-frame ones, dropping some. The data contain roughly 140,000 clones, approximately 80% of them singletons. The sequenced material came from peripheral blood. All receptors come from a man in his fifties or sixties with active or convalescent COVID-19.

The gene calls are TRBV28 and TRBJ1-2; D perhaps matches TRBD1 (6 bases). V was shortened by 3 bases and J by 4 bases, with 9 bases between the two germline ends. Germline V gene sequence: CDR1 MDHEN, CDR2 SYDVKM. The CDR3 covers 13 residues. CDR3 in DNA: TGTGCCAGCAGTTTGCAGGGGTCCTATGGCTACACCTTC. Residues: CASSLQGSYGYTF.

J is TRBJ1-2 and V is TRBV14, with TRBD1 matching 11 bases. This CDR3 has 15 residues. Germline V gene lookup returns CDR1 SGHDN and CDR2 FVKESK. Losses at the gene ends were 5 bases for V and 7 bases for J; bases not matched to a gene: 9. Here the CDR3 DNA reads TGTGCCAGCAGCTTCCGGACAGGGGGCTTGGGTGGCTACACCTTC. Protein: CASSFRTGGLGGYTF.

The rearrangement uses TRBV19 and TRBJ2-5, with D unresolved. CDR1 is LNHDA and CDR2 is SQIVND in the germline V gene (reference sequence). CDR3 length: 12 amino acids. Trimming took off 6 bases at V and 5 bases at J, with 10 bases between the two ends. CDR3: CASRNNWETQYF. For the CDR3, the DNA is TGTGCCAGTAGAAATAACTGGGAGACCCAGTACTTC. Full variable domain (rest looked up from reference TRBV19 and TRBJ2-5): DGGITQSPKYLFRKEGQNVTLSCEQNLNHDAMYWYRQDPGQGLRLIYYSQIVNDFQKGDIAEGYSVSREKKESFPLTVTSAQKNPTAFYLCASRNNWETQYFGPGTRLLVL.

The chain has TRBV25-1 and TRBJ2-5; TRBD1 matches at 7 bases. J lost 1 base, V lost 4 bases, and 3 bases had no gene match. Germline values: CDR1 MGHDK, CDR2 SYGVNS. This CDR3 spans 14 amino acids. The chain's CDR3 is CASSVYRGQETQYF. In DNA, the CDR3 is TGTGCCAGCAGTGTATACAGGGGCCAAGAGACCCAGTACTTC.

In its sample, this clone was seen once. A far larger clone is only one base removed, so a read error is likely. This rearrangement joins TRBV4-3 to TRBJ1-5, with D perhaps TRBD1 (5 bases). V dropped 2 bases and J dropped 7 bases, with 18 bases sitting between them. The CDR3 is made up of 16 amino acids. The V gene's germline CDR1 is LGHNA and CDR2 YSLEER. Written as DNA, the CDR3 is TGCGCCAGCAGCCAATCCTGGGGGGAAAGGAGCCAGCCCCAGCATTTT. Residues: CASSQSWGERSQPQHF.

The chain recombines TRBV18 with TRBJ2-7, with 9 bases lining up with TRBD1. From germline, CDR1 is KGHSH and CDR2 LQKENI. This CDR3 is 14 amino acids long. Germline trimming cut 4 bases from V and 4 bases from J; bases unmatched to any gene: 5. The CDR3 protein is CASSRDRVTYEQYF. The CDR3, as DNA: TGTGCCAGCTCACGGGACAGGGTTACGTACGAGCAGTACTTC.

The rearrangement links TRBV6-5 to TRBJ2-3; tentative D call: TRBD1 (6 bases). The V end was cut by 6 bases, the J end by 4 bases, with 11 bases between. The germline V gene encodes CDR1 MNHEY and CDR2 SVGAGI. This CDR3 spans 13 amino acids. The CDR3 DNA is TGTGCCAGCAGGGGACAAGTCCCAGATACGCAGTATTTT. It specifies CASRGQVPDTQYF.

V usage is TRBV14 and J usage is TRBJ2-7, with D perhaps matching TRBD2 (5 bases). Germline V gives CDR1 SGHDN, CDR2 FVKESK. V lost 4 bases, J lost 1 base, and 11 bases lay in between. This CDR3 has 14 residues. The CDR3 spells CASSPDWYSYEQYF. Here the CDR3 DNA reads TGTGCCAGCAGCCCGGACTGGTATTCCTACGAGCAGTACTTC.

This clone was detected once. V gene TRBV19 combines with J gene TRBJ1-6, with D possibly TRBD1 on 5 matching bases. V lost 7 bases and J 14 bases, leaving 18 bases between the germline ends. Germline CDR1 and CDR2: LNHDA and SQIVND (reference sequence). This CDR3 is 13 amino acids long. As DNA, the CDR3 is TGTGCCAGTACGCTCGGGACTGCCGGGACCCTCCACTTT. It yields the protein CASTLGTAGTLHF.

This clone occurred a few times. The CDR3 protein is CASSPGTGGGEKLFF. As DNA, the CDR3 is TGTGCCAGCAGCCCAGGGACAGGGGGAGGTGAAAAACTGTTTTTT. The V and J genes are TRBV5-6 and TRBJ1-4; 11 bases map to TRBD1. CDR1 is SGHDT and CDR2 is YYEEEE in the germline V gene. V trimming: 4 bases; J trimming: 7 bases; junction bases outside the gene matches: 6. The CDR3 is 15 residues long.

The DNA for the CDR3 is TGTGCCAGCTCACCGATTATACAGGTCACTGAAGCTTTCTTT. As protein: CASSPIIQVTEAFF. The chain is built from TRBV18 and TRBJ1-1; D might be TRBD1 (5 bases). V was shortened by 3 bases and J by 4 bases, with 12 bases between the two germline ends. CDR1 is KGHSH and CDR2 is LQKENI in the germline V gene. This CDR3 spans 14 amino acids.

The chain links TRBV6-2 or TRBV6-3 to TRBJ1-1; no definite D call. The CDR3 sequence is 13 residues long. CDR1 and CDR2 from the germline V gene are MNHEY and SVGEGT. V lost 4 bases and J lost 5, with 11 bases in between. The CDR3 DNA reads as TGTGCCAGCAGTTTGTACGTGAGGACTGAAGCTTTCTTT. This translates into CASSLYVRTEAFF.

V usage is TRBV5-5 and J usage is TRBJ1-2; TRBD1 aligns across 11 bases. Losses at the gene ends were 5 bases for V and 4 bases for J; bases not matched to a gene: 13. The germline V gene encodes CDR1 SGHKS and CDR2 YYEKEE (reference sequence). The CDR3 consists of 17 residues. The CDR3 reads CASSSYLGGTGGYGYTF. As DNA, the CDR3 is TGTGCCAGCAGTTCTTACCTAGGCGGGACAGGGGGCTATGGCTACACCTTC. The variable domain in full, with the rest retrieved from reference TRBV5-5 and TRBJ1-2, is DAGVTQSPTHLIKTRGQQVTLRCSPISGHKSVSWYQQVLGQGPQFIFQYYEKEERGRGNFPDRFSARQFPNYSSELNVNALLLGDSALYLCASSSYLGGTGGYGYTFGSGTRLTVV.

The chain uses TRBV19 and TRBJ2-7; 8 nucleotides align to TRBD1. Trimming took 5 bases from V and 4 from J; bases not matched to a gene: 4. CDR3 length: 13 residues. Germline V CDR1 and CDR2: LNHDA, SQIVND (reference sequence). The CDR3 nucleotides read TGTGCCAGTAGTTCAGGGGGCGCATACGAGCAGTACTTC. Translating gives CASSSGGAYEQYF.

This clone was found a few times. CDR3 sequence reads: CASSLKGGYGNQPQHF. In nucleotides, the CDR3 is TGTGCCAGCAGCTTGAAGGGGGGGTACGGCAATCAGCCCCAGCATTTT. J is TRBJ1-5 and V is TRBV5-6; weak D call: TRBD1 (6 bases). Deletions cut 1 base from V and 2 bases from J, with 13 bases between. This CDR3 has 16 amino acids. CDR1 and CDR2 from the germline V gene are SGHDT and YYEEEE.

The V call is TRBV11-2, the J call TRBJ1-4; TRBD1 matches 7 bases. The CDR3 consists of 14 residues. V was clipped by 5 bases and J by 4 bases; unmatched bases: 4. CDR1 is SGHAT, CDR2 FQNNGV, per germline. The CDR3 DNA sequence: TGTGCCAGCAGCCAGACAGGGATTAATGAAAAACTGTTTTTT. It specifies CASSQTGINEKLFF. The entire variable domain, with the rest obtained from reference TRBV11-2 and TRBJ1-4, is as follows: EAGVAQSPRYKIIEKRQSVAFWCNPISGHATLYWYQQILGQGPKLLIQFQNNGVVDDSQLPKDRFSAERLKGVDSTLKIQPAKLEDSAVYLCASSQTGINEKLFFGSGTQLSVL.

J is TRBJ2-2 and V is TRBV6-2 or TRBV6-3; 9 bases map to TRBD2. This CDR3 is 12 amino acids long. Germline-derived CDR1 and CDR2 are MNHEY and SVGEGT. The V gene end was trimmed by 9 bases and the J gene end by 7 bases; junction bases not matched to a gene: 3. The CDR3 DNA sequence: TGTGCCAGTAGCGGGAGCCACGGGGAGCTGTTTTTT. As protein: CASSGSHGELFF.

This rearrangement joins TRBV4-3 to TRBJ1-2, with D hard to call. Germline CDR1 is LGHNA and CDR2 is YSLEER. The CDR3 covers 17 residues. V lost 0 bases and J lost 8, with 22 bases in between. The DNA of the CDR3 is TGCGCCAGCAGCCAAGACTCTGGGCCTCCACGGCCAAGAGGCTACACCTTC. As protein: CASSQDSGPPRPRGYTF.

The genes are TRBV2 and TRBJ2-5; no clear D gene. The V end was cut by 10 bases, the J end by 5 bases, with 26 bases between. CDR3 size: 16 residues. Germline V gene sequence: CDR1 SNHLY, CDR2 FYNNEI. The DNA of the CDR3 is TGTGCCACCCTAGGCGCAGTCTCCCAACGACGGGAGACCCAGTACTTC. Its protein product is CATLGAVSQRRETQYF.